This TCR beta chain was found in a study of shared clonotypes between healthy human individuals. With 7 bases removed from V and 3 bases from J, the gap between germline ends came to 16 bases. The V gene's germline CDR1 is SGHNT and CDR2 YYREEE (reference sequence). This CDR3 is built from 14 residues. On this clone: Its specificity is not known.

Here immunoSEQ multiplex PCR was the method, and the copy in TCRdb shows in-frame clones only, minus some. The sample includes 2 million to 2.5 million clones, under 97% of them seen just once. The study separated CD4+ cells into CD45RA+ naive and CD45RA-negative memory subsets. Overall study findings and caveats: A handful of donors had approximately 4.6% of their naive CD4 clonotypes in common. Relative to clonotypes present in all four donors, those not shared had lower generation probabilities. Sampling covered blood only; tissue repertoires likely differ.

The sample was naive CD4+ T cells sorted from blood. Subset given: CD45RA+ positively selected. This chain connects TRBV5-4 to TRBJ1-1; D possibly corresponds to TRBD1 (5 bases). The sequence was collected from a young man in good health. CDR3 DNA sequence: TGTGCCAGCGGCGCAGGGATTCGAGACACTGAAGCTTTCTTT. Translated: CASGAGIRDTEAFF.